This T cell receptor (beta chain) was recorded in a study of T-cell reconstitution after alpha-beta-depleted transplantation in children. Overall study findings and caveats: In patients about two months after transplant, alpha-beta T cells reportedly arose from several hundred expanded graft clones. From surviving recipient T cells and thymic progenitors came the high day-60 TCRbeta diversity observed in some patients.

This clonotype appeared many times. Its target is not known. Trimming removed 4 bases from V and 1 base from J; junction bases left unmatched: 10. The CDR3 spans 17 residues. Unique molecular identifiers were incorporated when the TCRbeta library was constructed. TCRdb used MiXCR to reprocess the PCR reads, holding one entry per CDR3 protein. This table holds about 200,000 distinct CDR3 sequences, approximately 7% found once. This specimen consisted of PBMCs, obtained before TCRalphabeta/CD19-depleted stem cell transplant. This chain uses TRBV12-3 or TRBV12-4 with TRBJ1-1; 9 bases align to TRBD1. This TCR was sampled from a boy under 10 years old with acute lymphoblastic leukemia, due to receive a stem cell transplant. The CDR3, as DNA: TGTGCCAGCAGTTCGATAGGACAGGGGTCGAGGAACACTGAAGCTTTCTTT. It codes for CASSSIGQGSRNTEAFF.